The rows below give T cell receptor beta chains drawn from one sample of a study of blood T cell repertoires in COVID-19. Some clones are missing from TCRdb's copy, which holds only in-frame ones; the method was immunoSEQ multiplex PCR. Among under 85,000 clones, 80% were seen once, and the ten largest hold 4.5% to 7%. The specimen was peripheral blood. These receptors originate from a man in his fifties or sixties with active or convalescent COVID-19. Both conserved end residues are part of each CDR3. D genes are given only for firm matches. The size entry is marked missing in some rows and otherwise reads once, few, many or a size class.

j_gene: TRBJ1-2; v_gene: TRBV4-2; abundance: .; d_gene: .; CDR3nt: TGTGCCAGCAGCCAAGATGAATGGGCAGTGCCTTCTAACTATGGCTACACCTTC; CDR3aa: CASSQDEWAVPSNYGYTF
j_gene: TRBJ1-2; v_gene: TRBV10-3; abundance: once; d_gene: TRBD1; CDR3nt: TGTGCCATCAGATGGGACAGGGAGCTTGGGGGCTACACCTTC; CDR3aa: CAIRWDRELGGYTF
j_gene: TRBJ2-5; v_gene: TRBV12-1; abundance: .; d_gene: .; CDR3nt: TGTGCCAGCAGCTTTGGCGCACGGGGGAAGGGGAAAGAGACCCAGTACTTC; CDR3aa: CASSFGARGKGKETQYF
j_gene: TRBJ1-6; v_gene: TRBV14; abundance: .; d_gene: .; CDR3nt: TGTGCCAGCAGCCAAGGGACAGTGTATAATTCACCCCTCCACTTT; CDR3aa: CASSQGTVYNSPLHF
j_gene: TRBJ1-5; v_gene: TRBV6-5; abundance: .; d_gene: .; CDR3nt: TGTGCCAGCAAAGAGGGGTTGGCAGGGGAACAGCCCCAGCATTTT; CDR3aa: CASKEGLAGEQPQHF
j_gene: TRBJ1-6; v_gene: TRBV6-5; abundance: .; d_gene: .; CDR3nt: TGTGCCAGCAGCTCCCAGGGGAGCGGATCACCCCTCCACTTT; CDR3aa: CASSSQGSGSPLHF
j_gene: TRBJ1-3; v_gene: TRBV19; abundance: .; d_gene: .; CDR3nt: TGTGCCAGTAGCGGGTCCCCGGCCTTATCTGGAAACACCATATATTTT; CDR3aa: CASSGSPALSGNTIYF
j_gene: TRBJ2-3; v_gene: TRBV7-8; abundance: .; d_gene: TRBD2; CDR3nt: TGTGCCAGCAGCTTACGGGACTACAACACAGATACGCAGTATTTT; CDR3aa: CASSLRDYNTDTQYF
j_gene: TRBJ1-5; v_gene: TRBV4-2; abundance: .; d_gene: .; CDR3nt: TGTGCCAGCAGCCAAGAGGGGCCAGACGCGTCCCAGCATTTT; CDR3aa: CASSQEGPDASQHF
j_gene: TRBJ1-2; v_gene: TRBV3-1/TRBV3-2; abundance: .; d_gene: TRBD1; CDR3nt: TGTGCCAGCAGCCTGAACAGGGGGCCGAGCTATGGCTACACCTTC; CDR3aa: CASSLNRGPSYGYTF
j_gene: TRBJ1-5; v_gene: TRBV19; abundance: once; d_gene: .; CDR3nt: TGTGCCAGTAGTATAGATGCAGGGGTTTCCAGCAATCAGCCCCAGCATTTT; CDR3aa: CASSIDAGVSSNQPQHF
j_gene: TRBJ2-5; v_gene: TRBV6-1; abundance: .; d_gene: TRBD1; CDR3nt: TGTGCCAGCAGTGGAGGGGACAGGGGAATCATGAAGGAGACCCAGTACTTC; CDR3aa: CASSGGDRGIMKETQYF
j_gene: TRBJ2-7; v_gene: TRBV11-2; abundance: .; d_gene: TRBD2; CDR3nt: TGTGCCAGCAGCTTAGTCCCTAGCGGGGGGTCCTACGAGCAGTACTTC; CDR3aa: CASSLVPSGGSYEQYF
j_gene: TRBJ1-2; v_gene: TRBV30; abundance: few; d_gene: TRBD1; CDR3nt: TGTGCCTGGAGGAGAGGACAGGCTAACTATGGCTACACCTTC; CDR3aa: CAWRRGQANYGYTF
j_gene: TRBJ1-1; v_gene: TRBV4-2; abundance: few; d_gene: .; CDR3nt: TGTGCCAGCAGCCAAGTGACTAGAATGAACACTGAAGCTTTCTTT; CDR3aa: CASSQVTRMNTEAFF
j_gene: TRBJ2-5; v_gene: TRBV15; abundance: .; d_gene: .; CDR3nt: TGTGCCACCAGCAGAGACAACCAAGAGACCCAGTACTTC; CDR3aa: CATSRDNQETQYF
j_gene: TRBJ1-5; v_gene: TRBV4-1; abundance: few; d_gene: .; CDR3nt: TGCGCCAGCAGCCAAATCCCACTCAATCAGCCCCAGCATTTT; CDR3aa: CASSQIPLNQPQHF
j_gene: TRBJ1-3; v_gene: TRBV19; abundance: .; d_gene: .; CDR3nt: TGTGCCAGTAGTGTCCCGACCAGGGTGTTCTCTGGAAACACCATATATTTT; CDR3aa: CASSVPTRVFSGNTIYF
j_gene: TRBJ2-3; v_gene: TRBV12-5; abundance: .; d_gene: TRBD2; CDR3nt: TGTGCTAGTGGTCCTAGCGGGGGGGCAGATACGCAGTATTTT; CDR3aa: CASGPSGGADTQYF
j_gene: TRBJ1-5; v_gene: TRBV29-1; abundance: .; d_gene: .; CDR3nt: TGCAGCGTTGCCTGGGGAGTCAATCAGCCCCAGCATTTT; CDR3aa: CSVAWGVNQPQHF
j_gene: TRBJ1-2; v_gene: TRBV19; abundance: .; d_gene: .; CDR3nt: TGTGCCAGTAGTAGGACAGACTATGGCTACACCTTC; CDR3aa: CASSRTDYGYTF
j_gene: TRBJ2-3; v_gene: TRBV7-3; abundance: once; d_gene: TRBD1; CDR3nt: TGTGCCAGCAGCATAAATAGGGGGCTTGGTTCAGATACGCAGTATTTT; CDR3aa: CASSINRGLGSDTQYF
j_gene: TRBJ1-2; v_gene: TRBV5-5; abundance: once; d_gene: TRBD1; CDR3nt: TGTGCCAGCAGCTTAAGATCGCCGGGACAGGGGTATGGCTACACCTTC; CDR3aa: CASSLRSPGQGYGYTF
j_gene: TRBJ1-6; v_gene: TRBV10-3; abundance: once; d_gene: .; CDR3nt: TGTGCCATCAGCGGGGGGAATTCACCCCTCCACTTT; CDR3aa: CAISGGNSPLHF
j_gene: TRBJ2-4; v_gene: TRBV5-4; abundance: once; d_gene: .; CDR3nt: TGTGCCAGCAGCTTGGGGGTGAGGAACATTCAGTACTTC; CDR3aa: CASSLGVRNIQYF
j_gene: TRBJ1-1; v_gene: TRBV5-5; abundance: .; d_gene: .; CDR3nt: TGTGCCAGCACCCACCAAGGGGGATGGGGTGAAGCTTTCTTT; CDR3aa: CASTHQGGWGEAFF
j_gene: TRBJ1-2; v_gene: TRBV19; abundance: .; d_gene: TRBD1; CDR3nt: TGTGCCAGTACCCGACAGGGGAAAGGGTATGGCTACACCTTC; CDR3aa: CASTRQGKGYGYTF
j_gene: TRBJ2-5; v_gene: TRBV18; abundance: .; d_gene: TRBD1; CDR3nt: TGTGCCAGCTCACCCGACAGGGCCTCCAGGACCCAGTACTTC; CDR3aa: CASSPDRASRTQYF
j_gene: TRBJ1-5; v_gene: TRBV6-6; abundance: .; d_gene: TRBD1; CDR3nt: TGTGCCAGCAGTCAACCGGGACAGCATAGCAATCAGCCCCAGCATTTT; CDR3aa: CASSQPGQHSNQPQHF
j_gene: TRBJ2-7; v_gene: TRBV10-3; abundance: .; d_gene: TRBD2; CDR3nt: TGTGCCATAGCGGGGCCGGTCTACGAGCAGTACTTC; CDR3aa: CAIAGPVYEQYF
j_gene: TRBJ1-3; v_gene: TRBV15; abundance: .; d_gene: TRBD1; CDR3nt: TGTGCCACCAGCAGAGCTGACAGGGGCTCTGGAAACACCATATATTTT; CDR3aa: CATSRADRGSGNTIYF
j_gene: TRBJ2-5; v_gene: TRBV27; abundance: .; d_gene: .; CDR3nt: TGTGCCAGCAGTTTATCGGGGCCCTCGGAGACCCAGTACTTC; CDR3aa: CASSLSGPSETQYF
j_gene: TRBJ2-3; v_gene: TRBV5-1; abundance: .; d_gene: TRBD2; CDR3nt: TGCGCCAGCATCCCAGGACTAGCGGGAACCACAGATACGCAGTATTTT; CDR3aa: CASIPGLAGTTDTQYF
j_gene: TRBJ2-7; v_gene: TRBV5-6; abundance: once; d_gene: .; CDR3nt: TGTGCCAGCAGCTTGTTGGGGTCAGGGAACAACCACGAGCAGTACTTC; CDR3aa: CASSLLGSGNNHEQYF
j_gene: TRBJ2-1; v_gene: TRBV12-3/TRBV12-4; abundance: few; d_gene: .; CDR3nt: TGTGCCAGCAGTTTAGTTGGTGGCTTTGAGCAGTTCTTC; CDR3aa: CASSLVGGFEQFF
j_gene: TRBJ2-7; v_gene: TRBV7-2; abundance: .; d_gene: .; CDR3nt: TGTGCCAGCAGCCAAGCGGGCCACCTATCCTACGAGCAGTACTTC; CDR3aa: CASSQAGHLSYEQYF
j_gene: TRBJ1-2; v_gene: TRBV7-2; abundance: .; d_gene: TRBD1; CDR3nt: TGTGCCAGCAGCTTAGACAGGGGAGGCTACACCTTC; CDR3aa: CASSLDRGGYTF
j_gene: TRBJ1-5; v_gene: TRBV18; abundance: .; d_gene: TRBD1; CDR3nt: TGTGCCAGCTCCCCTAGACAGGGGTTCGATCAGCCCCAGCATTTT; CDR3aa: CASSPRQGFDQPQHF
j_gene: TRBJ2-4; v_gene: TRBV13; abundance: .; d_gene: .; CDR3nt: TGTGCCAGCAGCTTCGAGGGCTTAGTAGCCAAAAACATTCAGTACTTC; CDR3aa: CASSFEGLVAKNIQYF
j_gene: TRBJ2-7; v_gene: TRBV4-3; abundance: .; d_gene: .; CDR3nt: TGCGCCAGCGCCCCCGGGACACACGGCTCCTACGAGCAGTACTTC; CDR3aa: CASAPGTHGSYEQYF
j_gene: TRBJ2-5; v_gene: TRBV5-1; abundance: .; d_gene: .; CDR3nt: TGCGCCAGCAGCTTACAGGGAGGGGTAGAGACCCAGTACTTC; CDR3aa: CASSLQGGVETQYF
j_gene: TRBJ1-6; v_gene: TRBV19; abundance: .; d_gene: .; CDR3nt: TGTGCCAGTAGTAAGACAGATTATAATTCACCCCTCCACTTT; CDR3aa: CASSKTDYNSPLHF
j_gene: TRBJ2-3; v_gene: TRBV7-3; abundance: once; d_gene: TRBD2; CDR3nt: TGTGCCAGCAGCTTAACATCTCCGGGGCTAGCGGGGATCACAGATACGCAGTATTTT; CDR3aa: CASSLTSPGLAGITDTQYF
j_gene: TRBJ2-3; v_gene: TRBV6-6; abundance: .; d_gene: .; CDR3nt: TGTGCCAGCAGTCCCGACTACACAGGGACCGGCACAGATACGCAGTATTTT; CDR3aa: CASSPDYTGTGTDTQYF
j_gene: TRBJ2-1; v_gene: TRBV24-1; abundance: .; d_gene: TRBD2; CDR3nt: TGTGCCACCAGTCCACGGGGGTCAAGCGGGGGGTACAATGAGCAGTTCTTC; CDR3aa: CATSPRGSSGGYNEQFF
j_gene: TRBJ1-1; v_gene: TRBV10-3; abundance: .; d_gene: .; CDR3nt: TGTGCCATCACTAAGGGAGCGAACACTGAAGCTTTCTTT; CDR3aa: CAITKGANTEAFF
j_gene: TRBJ2-3; v_gene: TRBV5-6; abundance: few; d_gene: TRBD1; CDR3nt: TGTGCCAGCAGCTTATACTCCGGGACAGGGGACCCAGATACGCAGTATTTT; CDR3aa: CASSLYSGTGDPDTQYF
j_gene: TRBJ1-3; v_gene: TRBV7-2; abundance: .; d_gene: TRBD1; CDR3nt: TGTGCCAGCAGCCCCCAGGGGGCTTTATCTGGAAACACCATATATTTT; CDR3aa: CASSPQGALSGNTIYF
j_gene: TRBJ2-7; v_gene: TRBV4-3; abundance: .; d_gene: .; CDR3nt: TGCGCCAGCAGCCGAGACCAGACAGCCCGTGTGTACGAGCAGTACTTC; CDR3aa: CASSRDQTARVYEQYF
j_gene: TRBJ2-1; v_gene: TRBV11-2; abundance: .; d_gene: .; CDR3nt: TGTGCCAGCAGCCCCGGACAGGGAGGGGTTTTGGATGAGCAGTTCTTC; CDR3aa: CASSPGQGGVLDEQFF
j_gene: TRBJ2-3; v_gene: TRBV29-1; abundance: many; d_gene: .; CDR3nt: TGCAGCGGCTCCAGGGGGACTCACACAGATACGCAGTATTTT; CDR3aa: CSGSRGTHTDTQYF
j_gene: TRBJ2-5; v_gene: TRBV19; abundance: .; d_gene: TRBD2; CDR3nt: TGTGCCAGTAGTACCACAGCGGGGGAGGAGACCCAGTACTTC; CDR3aa: CASSTTAGEETQYF
j_gene: TRBJ1-6; v_gene: TRBV7-9; abundance: .; d_gene: TRBD1; CDR3nt: TGTGCCAGCAGCTTAGAGACAGGGGAGAGGTCACCCCTCCACTTT; CDR3aa: CASSLETGERSPLHF